This T cell receptor (beta chain) was recorded in a study of T cells after yellow fever vaccination. Study-wide context: CD3, CD45RA, CCR7 and CD95 guided sorting of the EM, EMRA, CM and Tscm memory subsets.

Regarding the study as a whole: Most primary-vaccination clones reappeared after the booster (just under 98% CD4, roughly 88% CD8).

The CDR3 totals 14 residues. Trimming cost V 5 bases and J 0 bases; bases outside gene matches: 6. Germline CDR1 is DFQATT and CDR2 is SNEGSKA (reference sequence). The table lists this clonotype with many counts. The authors made TCR cDNA by 5'RACE template switching, adding a universal primer site and UMIs. Each CDR3 protein is one row after TCRdb ran MiXCR on the 5' RACE reads. Of 20,000 to 25,000 distinct CDR3 sequences detected, less than 5.5% appear once; the ten largest clones hold over 15%. The sequence was collected from a man between 18 and 35 years old who received the YFV17D yellow fever vaccine. The chain links TRBV20-1 to TRBJ1-1; TRBD1 matches 7 bases. The starting material was PBMCs, either bulk or a sorted T-cell subset (CD4+, CD8+, memory, or dextramer-sorted; not recorded which), obtained roughly seven weeks after the first yellow fever vaccination. CDR3 bases: TGCAGTGCTCGATCCGGGACAGTGAACACTGAAGCTTTCTTT. It encodes CSARSGTVNTEAFF.